The 21 T cell receptor beta chains in this list originate from one sample, sequenced in a study of T cells in Graves' hyperthyroidism and ophthalmopathy. The source material, RNA transcripts, was used to amplify TCR beta CDR3 regions. The HTBI primer set drove a first-round RT-PCR of the TCR CDR3. Each CDR3 protein is one row after TCRdb ran MiXCR on the multiplex PCR reads. The sample consists of 300,000 to 450,000 distinct CDR3 sequences, roughly 18% of them appearing once. The sequenced sample consisted of blood. The receptor set was obtained from a woman between 35 and 50 years old with Graves' ophthalmopathy.

This clonotype occurred many times. The chain recombines TRBV2 with TRBJ2-7, with D perhaps matching TRBD1 or TRBD2 (6 bases each). The CDR3 is made up of 14 amino acids. Trimming pared 7 bases from V and 4 bases from J, leaving 17 bases between. Germline loops: CDR1 SNHLY, CDR2 FYNNEI. DNA of the CDR3: TGTGCCAGCACAGCGCCTAGGGGGGTTTACGAGCAGTACTTC. It encodes CASTAPRGVYEQYF.

This clonotype was detected ten times or more. The chain recombines TRBV27 with TRBJ2-1; TRBD1 agrees at 7 bases. Germline CDR1 is MNHEY and CDR2 is SMNVEV (reference sequence). The CDR3 contains 15 residues. After removal of 4 bases from V and 4 bases from J, the junction contained 7 bases not matched to a gene. In nucleotides, the CDR3 is TGTGCCAGCAGTTCCCTAGGGGGCGGGTACAATGAGCAGTTCTTC. Translated, it gives CASSSLGGGYNEQFF.

This clonotype was recorded many times. V is TRBV29-1 and J is TRBJ2-7, with D tentatively TRBD1 (5 bases). The CDR3 is 13 amino acids. V was cut by 7 bases and J by 6 bases, with 19 bases left in between. Germline CDR1 and CDR2: SQVTM and ANQGSEA. The CDR3 coding sequence is TGCAGCGCATCTGAAGGGGTTTTGGGCGAGCAGTACTTC. This encodes CSASEGVLGEQYF.

This clonotype was seen repeatedly, ten times or more. The V and J genes are TRBV4-2 and TRBJ2-5; unclear D gene. Trimming removed 1 base from V and 7 bases from J, with 10 bases in between. The CDR3 runs to 13 residues. The V gene's germline CDR1 is LGHNA and CDR2 YNFKEQ. The CDR3 nucleotides are TGTGCCAGCAGCCAAGGGAATGACGGGACCCAGTACTTC. It encodes CASSQGNDGTQYF.

This clonotype was recorded many times. V gene TRBV6-2 or TRBV6-3 combines with J gene TRBJ2-2; 8 bases line up with TRBD2. V dropped 7 bases and J dropped 2; count of bases not matched to a gene: 18. The germline V gene has CDR1 MNHEY and CDR2 SVGEGT. The CDR3 contains 19 residues. The CDR3 protein is CASMGVFKLAEINTGELFF. The CDR3 coding sequence is TGTGCCAGCATGGGGGTTTTCAAACTAGCGGAGATAAACACCGGGGAGCTGTTTTTT.

This clonotype was detected once. This chain joins TRBV7-8 and TRBJ2-7; a weak D match, TRBD2 (7 bases). Germline V gives CDR1 SGHVS, CDR2 FQNEAQ. With 5 bases removed from V and 3 bases from J, the gap between germline ends came to 14 bases. The CDR3 length is 14 residues. CDR3 in DNA: TGTGCCAGCAGCCCGGGGGCTAGCGGCTACGAGCAGTACTTC. Translation: CASSPGASGYEQYF.

This clonotype was seen repeatedly, ten times or more. A much larger clone differs by one base, so this may be a read error. Likely a read error: the CDR3 ends without its conserved phenylalanine or tryptophan. This sequence joins TRBV20-1 and TRBJ1-2; perhaps TRBD1 as D (6 bases). The V and J ends lost 8 bases and 4 bases respectively, with 11 bases between them. The CDR3 extends over 11 amino acids. CDR1 and CDR2 (germline): DFQATT, SNEGSKA (reference sequence). CDR3 bases: TGCAGTATAGGGGGTGCCTATGGCTACACCCTC. Encoded protein: CSIGGAYGYTL.

This clonotype has ten or more counts. V is TRBV11-1 and J is TRBJ1-1; no clear D gene. This CDR3 contains 17 residues. Germline CDR1 reads SGHAT; CDR2 reads FQDESV (reference sequence). The V gene lost 4 bases and the J gene lost 3 bases, with 21 bases spanning the gap. CDR3 in amino acids: CASSSPLGVEVDTEAFF. The CDR3 DNA sequence: TGTGCCAGCAGCTCCCCCCTTGGGGTTGAGGTGGACACTGAAGCTTTCTTT. The full variable domain, in which reference TRBV11-1 and TRBJ1-1 provide the parts outside the CDR3, is EAEVAQSPRYKITEKSQAVAFWCDPISGHATLYWYRQILGQGPELLVQFQDESVVDDSQLPKDRFSAERLKGVDSTLKIQPAELGDSAMYLCASSSPLGVEVDTEAFFGQGTRLTVV.

Remarks on this clonotype: This may come from a read error, since a much larger clone is one base off. The V gene is TRBV27, the J gene TRBJ2-7; TRBD1 is a possible D gene (6 bases). The CDR3 extends over 14 amino acids. Trimming left V 0 bases short and J 1 base short, with 7 bases between. Germline V gene data show CDR1 as MNHEY and CDR2 as SMNVEV (reference sequence). The chain's CDR3 is CASSLSDRSYEQYF. The CDR3 nucleotides read TGTGCCAGCAGTTTATCGGACAGATCCTACGAGCAGTACTTC.

The chain recombines TRBV6-2 or TRBV6-3 with TRBJ2-7; D assignment may be TRBD1 or TRBD2 (7 bases each). The germline CDR1 and CDR2 sequences are MNHEY and SVGEGT. V was trimmed by 7 bases and J by 4 bases, leaving 20 bases between them. This CDR3 has 15 residues. The CDR3 sequence: CASNYGQAGDYEQYF. The CDR3 DNA reads TGTGCCAGCAACTACGGACAGGCGGGGGATTACGAGCAGTACTTC.

This clonotype has ten or more counts. The chain has TRBV7-6 and TRBJ2-5, with 9 positions matching TRBD1. Germline V gene sequence: CDR1 SGHVS, CDR2 FNYEAQ. CDR3 length equals 17 residues. Germline trimming cut 1 base from V and 4 bases from J; bases unmatched to any gene: 10. CDR3 in DNA: TGTGCCAGCAGCTTAGTCGGGACAGGGCTTCAGGGAGAGACCCAGTACTTC. Translated: CASSLVGTGLQGETQYF.

This clonotype came up many times. This chain uses TRBV30 with TRBJ2-7; tentative D call: TRBD1 (6 bases). Germline V gene data show CDR1 as GTSNPN and CDR2 as SVGIG (reference sequence). The V and J ends lost 5 bases and 3 bases respectively, with 17 bases between them. The CDR3 spans 14 residues. CDR3: CAWAPDSRDYEQYF. The CDR3 DNA follows: TGTGCCTGGGCTCCGGACAGTCGGGACTACGAGCAGTACTTC.

This clonotype was seen only once. The chain has TRBV12-3 or TRBV12-4 and TRBJ2-1; D remains ambiguous. Trimming took off 1 base at V and 8 bases at J, with 3 bases between the two ends. The CDR3 loop spans 11 amino acids. CDR3 amino acids: CASSLGDEQFF. For the CDR3, the DNA is TGTGCCAGCAGTTTAGGGGATGAGCAGTTCTTC.

In this sample, this clonotype turned up many times. This rearrangement joins TRBV5-1 to TRBJ2-5; TRBD1 matches 8 bases. This CDR3 spans 14 amino acids. CDR1 is SGHRS, CDR2 YFSETQ, per germline. After removal of 3 bases from V and 3 bases from J, the junction contained 4 bases not matched to a gene. The CDR3 sequence is CASSYSTGEETQYF. CDR3 sequence (DNA): TGCGCCAGCAGCTATTCGACAGGGGAAGAGACCCAGTACTTC.

This clonotype has at least ten counts. The chain couples TRBV30 to TRBJ2-7, with 13 bases matching TRBD2. The CDR3 runs 17 residues. Germline lookup yields CDR1 GTSNPN and CDR2 SVGIG (reference sequence). J lost 6 bases, V lost 0 bases, and 11 bases had no gene match. The CDR3 nucleotides are TGTGCCTGGAGTGTATGGCGGACTAGCGGGAGCACCCGCGAGCAGTACTTC. It yields the protein CAWSVWRTSGSTREQYF. Together with reference TRBV30 and TRBJ2-7, the CDR3 gives the full variable domain: SQTIHQWPATLVQPVGSPLSLECTVEGTSNPNLYWYRQAAGRGLQLLFYSVGIGQISSEVPQNLSASRPQDRQFILSSKKLLLSDSGFYLCAWSVWRTSGSTREQYFGPGTRLTVT.

At least ten counts were recorded for this clonotype. This sequence joins TRBV6-5 and TRBJ1-1; 7 positions agree with TRBD1. CDR3 length: 12 amino acids. Germline assignment: CDR1 MNHEY and CDR2 SVGAGI. V lost 5 bases and J lost 11; bases outside the gene matches: 8. The DNA of the CDR3 is TGTGCCAGCAGTATGGCAGGGGGAGAGGCTTTCTTT. This gives the protein CASSMAGGEAFF.

This clonotype was counted ten times or more. V usage is TRBV9 and J usage is TRBJ2-5; TRBD2 might be the D (6 bases). The CDR3 contains 15 residues. Trimming removed 0 bases at V and 0 bases at J, with 9 bases between. Looked up from germline, CDR1 is SGDLS and CDR2 is YYNGEE. CDR3 DNA: TGTGCCAGCAGCGTAGGGCTAGCGAACCAAGAGACCCAGTACTTC. Translated: CASSVGLANQETQYF.

This clonotype was picked up many times. Its ends do not fully match the called genes, so a read error is possible. The chain carries TRBV4-1 and TRBJ1-1, with D hard to call. In germline, CDR1 is MGHRA, CDR2 YSYEKL. The CDR3 runs to 13 residues. This CDR3 reads CASSQVTGTEAFF. Written as DNA, the CDR3 is TGTGCCAGCAGCCAAGTAACCGGGACTGAAGCTTTCTTT.

This clonotype was seen at least ten times. The chain is built from TRBV28 and TRBJ2-7, with 7 positions matching TRBD2. The germline gives CDR1 MDHEN, CDR2 SYDVKM. V dropped 3 bases and J dropped 0; count of bases not matched to a gene: 11. The CDR3 has 17 amino acids. DNA for the CDR3: TGTGCCAGCAGTTTTATCCCTCTACTAGCGAACTCCTACGAGCAGTACTTC. Translation gives CASSFIPLLANSYEQYF.

This clonotype was recorded at least ten times. The chain couples TRBV30 to TRBJ1-1; no firm D call. CDR3 length equals 13 residues. Germline CDR1 GTSNPN, CDR2 SVGIG (reference sequence). Trimming took 5 bases from V and 3 from J, leaving 13 bases between them. The CDR3: CAWDGDRDTEAFF. The CDR3 nucleotides are TGTGCCTGGGACGGAGACCGGGACACTGAAGCTTTCTTT.

This clonotype was counted at least ten times. V usage is TRBV11-2 and J usage is TRBJ2-5; 9 bases are shared with TRBD1. Germline loops: CDR1 SGHAT, CDR2 FQNNGV. With V trimmed by 4 bases and J by 9 bases, 21 bases remained unmatched. The CDR3 consists of 18 residues. The CDR3 DNA reads TGTGCCAGCAGCTCAAGGCCGGGACAGGGCACCCGGTTAGTGCCCCAGTACTTC. Its protein product is CASSSRPGQGTRLVPQYF.